Each of the 6 T cell receptor beta chains below was sequenced from the same sample in a study of PD-L1 blockade in urothelial cancer. TCRdb's copy holds only in-frame clones and misses some; the assay was immunoSEQ multiplex PCR. Among some 71,000 clones, approximately 91% were seen once, and the ten largest hold roughly 3.4%. The specimen comprised PBMCs, sampled around atezolizumab (anti-PD-L1) treatment. These receptors all come from a man between 60 and 75 years old with urothelial cancer.

The J gene is TRBJ2-3, the V gene TRBV5-1; 9 bases match TRBD2. V lost 3 bases to trimming and J lost 2 bases; unmatched junction nucleotides: 4. In germline, CDR1 is SGHRS, CDR2 YFSETQ. The CDR3 has 15 residues. The CDR3 nucleotides read TGCGCCAGCAGCTATAGCGGGGGCGACACAGATACGCAGTATTTT. Protein product: CASSYSGGDTDTQYF.

The V gene is TRBV6-5, the J gene TRBJ2-7; possible D gene TRBD1, 6 bases. Trimming removed 6 bases from V and 2 bases from J, with 14 bases in between. This CDR3 has 14 residues. Germline lookup yields CDR1 MNHEY and CDR2 SVGAGI. CDR3 bases: TGTGCCAGCAGGGATTTGACAGGTCCCTACGAGCAGTACTTC. Its translation: CASRDLTGPYEQYF.

This clone was counted a single time. The rearrangement uses TRBV9 and TRBJ1-4, with 7 bases lining up with TRBD1. The CDR3 runs 14 residues. V lost 5 bases and J lost 5; bases outside the gene matches: 6. Germline V gene data show CDR1 as SGDLS and CDR2 as YYNGEE. CDR3 nucleotides: TGTGCCAGCAGTCTAGGGGGCCTAAATGAAAAACTGTTTTTT. Its translation: CASSLGGLNEKLFF.

The chain uses TRBV5-1 and TRBJ2-1, with TRBD2 matching over 9 bases. CDR3 size: 15 residues. The junction had 4 bases not matched to a gene; V was cut back by 0 bases and J by 6 bases. Germline values: CDR1 SGHRS, CDR2 YFSETQ. The CDR3 loop is CASSLAQREANEQFF. The CDR3 coding sequence is TGCGCCAGCAGCTTGGCACAGCGGGAGGCCAATGAGCAGTTCTTC.

The chain links TRBV7-8 to TRBJ1-6; TRBD1 matches 7 bases. Germline trimming cut 1 base from V and 2 bases from J; bases unmatched to any gene: 8. There are 18 residues in the CDR3. Germline assignment: CDR1 SGHVS and CDR2 FQNEAQ. CDR3 sequence reads: CASSLEATGAPYNSPLHF. DNA of the CDR3: TGTGCCAGCAGCTTAGAAGCCACAGGGGCCCCCTATAATTCACCCCTCCACTTT.

This clone appeared a single time. This chain connects TRBV7-9 to TRBJ2-1; D is possibly TRBD2 (5 bases). V was pared by 4 bases and J by 10 bases, with 11 bases between. The germline gives CDR1 SEHNR, CDR2 FQNEAQ (reference sequence). The CDR3 has 12 amino acids. The CDR3 region has the DNA TGTGCCAGCAGCTCCAGAAGAGGGGAGCAGTTCTTC. Translating it yields CASSSRRGEQFF. The whole variable domain, remainder taken from reference TRBV7-9 and TRBJ2-1, is DTGVSQNPRHKITKRGQNVTFRCDPISEHNRLYWYRQTLGQGPEFLTYFQNEAQLEKSRLLSDRFSAERPKGSFSTLEIQRTEQGDSAMYLCASSSRRGEQFFGPGTRLTVL.